This passage covers 13 T cell receptor beta chains from one sample sequenced in a study of beta chain features in type 1 diabetes (dated by TCRdb to 2017 to 2018). Study-wide conclusions, independent of this receptor: Type 1 diabetes patients showed a moderate but significant shortening of TCRB CDR3 length in all four CD4+ subsets.

Libraries were prepared through the immunoSEQ multiplex PCR assay. The High Capacity cDNA Reverse Transcription Kit was used to reverse transcribe all of the isolated RNA, meaning that expressed TCRB transcripts were what got sequenced. Sourced from immuneACCESS, this table was stored by TCRdb with only in-frame sequences that have V and J called. A share of the clones is absent; for the studies checked, an unresolved V gene accounts for under half, and the remainder has no known explanation. The sample has hundreds of thousands of clones on record, 14% of them singletons. More than 0.015% of the sample belongs to the ten largest clones. Their cognate antigens are unknown. The specimen was naive CD4+ T cells from blood. The sample's cell subset or site, from its label and the paper: true naive CD4+ T cells. All receptors come from a man aged 25 to 45 with type 1 diabetes.

V is TRBV9 and J is TRBJ2-7; 10 bases are a match to TRBD2. The ends lost 4 bases at V and 4 bases at J; junction bases unmatched: 8. CDR3 size: 15 residues. Per germline, CDR1 SGDLS and CDR2 YYNGEE. The CDR3 sequence: CASSFLASGSYEQYF. The CDR3 DNA follows: TGTGCCAGCAGCTTCCTGGCTAGCGGGAGTTACGAGCAGTACTTC.

This clone turned up a few times. V usage is TRBV7-2 and J usage is TRBJ2-4; D is unresolved. In germline, CDR1 is SGHTA, CDR2 FQGNSA. The CDR3 runs 15 residues. V was cut by 1 base and J by 0 bases, with 7 bases left in between. CDR3 residues: CASSLGQIAKNIQYF. In nucleotides, the CDR3 is TGTGCCAGCAGCTTAGGGCAGATAGCCAAAAACATTCAGTACTTC.

This clone was detected only a few times. The J gene is TRBJ2-1, the V gene TRBV28; maybe TRBD1 (8 bases). This CDR3 has 13 amino acids. Germline V CDR1 and CDR2: MDHEN, SYDVKM. V dropped 6 bases and J dropped 14 bases, with 20 bases sitting between them. CDR3 sequence (DNA): TGTGCCAGCAGCCTACAGGGGGAGGGCCGTGAGTTCTTC. It encodes CASSLQGEGREFF.

This clone turned up a few times. The chain couples TRBV2 to TRBJ1-5, with TRBD1 matching 7 bases. V lost 0 bases to trimming and J lost 8 bases; unmatched junction nucleotides: 4. Germline CDR1 reads SNHLY; CDR2 reads FYNNEI. The CDR3 has 14 residues. CDR3 sequence reads: CASSEAAGGKPQHF. DNA for the CDR3: TGTGCCAGCAGTGAAGCGGCAGGGGGTAAGCCCCAGCATTTT.

This clone was observed once. The rearrangement uses TRBV7-2 and TRBJ2-1; perhaps TRBD2 as D (5 bases). The V gene's germline CDR1 is SGHTA and CDR2 FQGNSA. V lost 5 bases and J 8 bases, leaving 10 bases between the germline ends. CDR3 size: 12 residues. DNA of the CDR3: TGTGCCAGCAGCCACCGGGATCATGAGCAGTTCTTC. Encoded protein: CASSHRDHEQFF. Variable domain in full (rest from reference TRBV7-2 and TRBJ2-1): GAGVSQSPSNKVTEKGKDVELRCDPISGHTALYWYRQSLGQGLEFLIYFQGNSAPDKSGLPSDRFSAERTGGSVSTLTIQRTQQEDSAVYLCASSHRDHEQFFGPGTRLTVL.

This rearrangement joins TRBV7-2 to TRBJ2-1; D is unresolved. The CDR3 covers 12 residues. Germline V gene lookup returns CDR1 SGHTA and CDR2 FQGNSA. V dropped 1 base and J dropped 13 bases, with 11 bases sitting between them. The CDR3 sequence: CASSLGIYYQFF. The DNA of the CDR3 is TGTGCCAGCAGCTTAGGGATTTACTATCAGTTCTTC.

Remarks on this clone: A read error may account for a junction end that differs from germline. The rearrangement joins TRBV5-1 to TRBJ1-4, with 8 bases matching TRBD1. The CDR3 has 14 residues. CDR1 and CDR2 (germline): SGHRS, YFSETQ. In DNA form, the CDR3 reads TGCGCCAGCAGCTTGGCCGGGGGACAGGATACTAGGATTTTT. Translated, it gives CASSLAGGQDTRIF.

J is TRBJ2-2 and V is TRBV7-8; D possibly corresponds to TRBD1 (5 bases). CDR1 and CDR2 from the germline V gene are SGHVS and FQNEAQ. V was clipped by 2 bases and J by 1 base, with 14 bases between them. The CDR3 contains 17 residues. CDR3 nucleotides: TGTGCCAGCAGCTTAATTCTGGGGCCCTGGAACACCGGGGAGCTGTTTTTT. This sequence encodes CASSLILGPWNTGELFF.

This chain uses TRBV11-1 with TRBJ1-1; D unresolved. V shed 2 bases and J shed 3 bases, with 13 bases lying between them. This CDR3 comprises 15 residues. The germline gives CDR1 SGHAT, CDR2 FQDESV (reference sequence). The DNA of the CDR3 is TGTGCCAGCAGCTTATCCTTGGGCCGATACACTGAAGCTTTCTTT. Translating it yields CASSLSLGRYTEAFF.

The V and J genes are TRBV6-1 and TRBJ1-2; no reliable D call. This CDR3 region has 13 residues. V was pared by 1 base and J by 8 bases, with 11 bases between. Germline values: CDR1 MNHNS, CDR2 SASEGT. CDR3 amino acids: CASSEEPGAGYTF. Here the CDR3 DNA reads TGTGCCAGCAGTGAAGAACCAGGCGCCGGCTACACCTTC.

The rearrangement links TRBV6-5 to TRBJ1-5; D may be TRBD1 (6 bases). CDR3 length: 13 residues. From germline, CDR1 is MNHEY and CDR2 SVGAGI. The V gene lost 7 bases and the J gene lost 3 bases, with 10 bases spanning the gap. The CDR3 DNA reads as TGTGCCAGCACCGGACAGCTCAATCAGCCCCAGCATTTT. This sequence encodes CASTGQLNQPQHF.

The chain uses TRBV2 and TRBJ2-7; 9 bases line up with TRBD1. V was pared by 10 bases and J by 6 bases, with 10 bases of the junction left unmatched. The CDR3 runs to 13 residues. The germline V gene encodes CDR1 SNHLY and CDR2 FYNNEI. CDR3 loop: CATTGTGNGEQYF. In DNA form, the CDR3 reads TGTGCCACGACCGGGACAGGGAACGGCGAGCAGTACTTC.

The chain links TRBV21-1 to TRBJ2-3; TRBD1 is taken as the D call from the table, unchecked against the DNA. TRBV21-1 represents a pseudogene. CDR3 length: 13 amino acids. This CDR3 reads CASSTGPADTQYF. In DNA, the CDR3 is TGTGCCAGCAGCACAGGGCCAGCAGATACGCAGTATTTT.